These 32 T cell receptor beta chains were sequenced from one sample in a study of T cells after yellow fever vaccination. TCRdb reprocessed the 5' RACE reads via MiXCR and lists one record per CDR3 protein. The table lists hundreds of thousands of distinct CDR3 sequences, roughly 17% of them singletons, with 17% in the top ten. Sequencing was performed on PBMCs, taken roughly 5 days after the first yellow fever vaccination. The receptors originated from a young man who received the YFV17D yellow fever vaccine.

CDR3 in DNA: TGCGCCAGCAGTCCTCCCAGGCTTTCGACAACTCTCCACTATGGCTACACCTTC. Its translation: CASSPPRLSTTLHYGYTF. The rearrangement joins TRBV23-1 to TRBJ1-2; no clear D gene. TRBV23-1 is known as an ORF, though its function is uncertain. The CDR3 contains 18 residues. V lost 4 bases and J 3 bases, leaving 24 bases between the germline ends.

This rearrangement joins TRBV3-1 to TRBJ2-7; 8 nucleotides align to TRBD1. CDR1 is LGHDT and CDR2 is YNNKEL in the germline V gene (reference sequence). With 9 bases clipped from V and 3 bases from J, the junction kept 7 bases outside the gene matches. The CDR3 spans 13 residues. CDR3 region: CASSGQGFYEQYF. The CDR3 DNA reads TGTGCCAGTTCAGGACAGGGCTTCTACGAGCAGTACTTC.

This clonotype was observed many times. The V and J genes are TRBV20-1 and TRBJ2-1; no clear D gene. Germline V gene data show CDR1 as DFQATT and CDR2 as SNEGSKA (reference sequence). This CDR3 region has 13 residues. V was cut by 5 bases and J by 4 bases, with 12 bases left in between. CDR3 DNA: TGCAGTGCTTCCGGCGCACCGTACAATGAGCAGTTCTTC. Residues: CSASGAPYNEQFF.

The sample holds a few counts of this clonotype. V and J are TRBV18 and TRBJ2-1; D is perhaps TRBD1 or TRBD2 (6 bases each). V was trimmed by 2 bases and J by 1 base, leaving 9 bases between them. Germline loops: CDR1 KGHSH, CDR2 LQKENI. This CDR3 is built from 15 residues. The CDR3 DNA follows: TGTGCCAGCTCACCAAGGGGGGTTTCCTACAATGAGCAGTTCTTC. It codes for CASSPRGVSYNEQFF.

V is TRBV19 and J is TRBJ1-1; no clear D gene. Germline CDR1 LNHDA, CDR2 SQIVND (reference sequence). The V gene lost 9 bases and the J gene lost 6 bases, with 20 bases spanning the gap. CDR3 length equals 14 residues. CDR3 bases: TGTGCCAGCGGGGATTGGACTAAGCCCTCTGAAGCTTTCTTT. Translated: CASGDWTKPSEAFF.

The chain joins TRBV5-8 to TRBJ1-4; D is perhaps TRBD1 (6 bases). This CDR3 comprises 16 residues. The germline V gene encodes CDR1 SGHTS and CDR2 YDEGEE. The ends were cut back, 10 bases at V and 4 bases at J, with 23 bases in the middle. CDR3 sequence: CALSDGRRGINEKLFF. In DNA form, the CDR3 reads TGTGCCCTGAGCGACGGCCGCAGGGGAATTAATGAAAAACTGTTTTTT.

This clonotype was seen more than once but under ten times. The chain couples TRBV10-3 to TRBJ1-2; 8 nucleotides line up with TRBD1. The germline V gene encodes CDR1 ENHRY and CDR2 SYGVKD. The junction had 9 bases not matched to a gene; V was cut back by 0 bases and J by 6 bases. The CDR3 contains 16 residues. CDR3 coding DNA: TGTGCCATCAGTGAGTCGAGACAGGGGCGGCAGGATGGCTACACCTTC. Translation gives CAISESRQGRQDGYTF.

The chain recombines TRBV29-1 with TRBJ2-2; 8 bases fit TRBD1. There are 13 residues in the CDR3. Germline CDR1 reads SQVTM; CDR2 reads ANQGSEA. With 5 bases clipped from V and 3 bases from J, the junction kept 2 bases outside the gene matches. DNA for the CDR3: TGCAGCGTTATGACAGGGGACACCGGGGAGCTGTTTTTT. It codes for CSVMTGDTGELFF.

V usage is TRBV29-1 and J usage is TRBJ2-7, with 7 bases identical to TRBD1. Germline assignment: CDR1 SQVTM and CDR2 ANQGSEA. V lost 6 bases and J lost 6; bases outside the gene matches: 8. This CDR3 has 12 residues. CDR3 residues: CSVRQGAGEQYV. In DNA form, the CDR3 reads TGCAGCGTCAGACAGGGTGCGGGCGAGCAGTACGTC.

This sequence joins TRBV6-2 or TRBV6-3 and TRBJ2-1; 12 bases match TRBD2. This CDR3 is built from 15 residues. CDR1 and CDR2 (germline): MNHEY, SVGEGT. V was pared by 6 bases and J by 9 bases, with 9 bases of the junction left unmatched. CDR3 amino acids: CASRLTSGGWREQFF. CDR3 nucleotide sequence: TGTGCCAGCAGACTGACTAGCGGGGGTTGGCGTGAGCAGTTCTTC.

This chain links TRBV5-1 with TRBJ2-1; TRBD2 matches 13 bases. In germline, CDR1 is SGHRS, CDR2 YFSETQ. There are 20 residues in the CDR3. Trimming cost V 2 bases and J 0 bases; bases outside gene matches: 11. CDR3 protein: CASSFPPGTSGVSSYNEQFF. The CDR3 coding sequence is TGCGCCAGCAGCTTCCCCCCCGGGACTAGCGGGGTCAGCTCCTACAATGAGCAGTTCTTC.

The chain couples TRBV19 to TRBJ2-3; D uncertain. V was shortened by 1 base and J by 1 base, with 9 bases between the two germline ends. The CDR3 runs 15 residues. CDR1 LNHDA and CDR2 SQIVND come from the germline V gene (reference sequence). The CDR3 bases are TGTGCCAGTAGTATAGTACACGGTCGCACAGATACGCAGTATTTT. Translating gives CASSIVHGRTDTQYF.

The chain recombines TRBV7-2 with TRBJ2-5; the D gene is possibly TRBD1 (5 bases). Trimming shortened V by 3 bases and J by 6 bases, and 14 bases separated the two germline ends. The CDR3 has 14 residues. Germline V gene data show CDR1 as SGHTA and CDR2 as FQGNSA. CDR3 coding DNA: TGTGCCAGCAGCTTGCGCCAGGGTGTACAGACCCAGTACTTC. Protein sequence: CASSLRQGVQTQYF.

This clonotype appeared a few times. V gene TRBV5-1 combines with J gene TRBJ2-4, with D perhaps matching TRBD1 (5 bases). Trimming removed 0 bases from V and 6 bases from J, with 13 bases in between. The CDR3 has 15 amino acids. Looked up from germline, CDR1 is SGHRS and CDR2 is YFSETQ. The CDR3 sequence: CASSLVGEGRNIQYF. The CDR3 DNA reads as TGCGCCAGCAGCTTGGTAGGGGAAGGTAGAAACATTCAGTACTTC. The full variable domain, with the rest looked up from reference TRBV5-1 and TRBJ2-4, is KAGVTQTPRYLIKTRGQQVTLSCSPISGHRSVSWYQQTPGQGLQFLFEYFSETQRNKGNFPGRFSGRQFSNSRSEMNVSTLELGDSALYLCASSLVGEGRNIQYFGAGTRLSVL.

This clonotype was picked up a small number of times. The CDR3 coding sequence is TGTGCCAGCAGCTTAGCGACGGGGGGGTCAGAGACCCAGTACTTC. Encoded protein: CASSLATGGSETQYF. The chain joins TRBV7-9 to TRBJ2-5, with TRBD2 matching over 8 bases. With V trimmed by 0 bases and J by 4 bases, 4 bases remained unmatched. The germline CDR1 and CDR2 sequences are SEHNR and FQNEAQ (reference sequence). The CDR3 consists of 15 residues.

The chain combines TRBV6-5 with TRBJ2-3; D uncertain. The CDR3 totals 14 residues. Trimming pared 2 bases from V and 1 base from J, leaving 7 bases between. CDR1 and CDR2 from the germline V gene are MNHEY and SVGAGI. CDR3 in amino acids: CASSYGAGTDTQYF. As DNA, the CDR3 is TGTGCCAGCAGTTACGGCGCAGGCACAGATACGCAGTATTTT.

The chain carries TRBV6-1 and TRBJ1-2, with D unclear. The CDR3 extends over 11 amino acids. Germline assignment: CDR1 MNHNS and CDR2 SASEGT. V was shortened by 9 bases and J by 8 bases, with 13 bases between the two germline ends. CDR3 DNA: TGTGCCAGTCGGGAGGCCGGGGGCTACACCTTC. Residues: CASREAGGYTF.

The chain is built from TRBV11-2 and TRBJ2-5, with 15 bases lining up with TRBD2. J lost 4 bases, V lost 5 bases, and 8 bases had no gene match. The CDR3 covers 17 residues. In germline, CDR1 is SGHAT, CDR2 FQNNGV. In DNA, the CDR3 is TGTGCCAGCAGCAGGACTAGCGGGGGGGCTTGGGGAGAGACCCAGTACTTC. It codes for CASSRTSGGAWGETQYF.

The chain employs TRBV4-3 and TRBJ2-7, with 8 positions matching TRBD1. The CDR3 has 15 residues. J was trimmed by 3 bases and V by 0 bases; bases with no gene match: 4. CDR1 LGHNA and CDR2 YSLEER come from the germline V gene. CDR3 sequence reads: CASSQDRTGYYEQYF. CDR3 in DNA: TGCGCCAGCAGCCAAGACAGGACAGGGTACTACGAGCAGTACTTC.

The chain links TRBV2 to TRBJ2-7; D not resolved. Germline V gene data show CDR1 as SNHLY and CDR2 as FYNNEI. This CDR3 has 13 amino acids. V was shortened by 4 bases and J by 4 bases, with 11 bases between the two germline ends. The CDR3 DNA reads TGTGCCAGCAGTGCGATCAAGGAATACGAGCAGTACTTC. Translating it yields CASSAIKEYEQYF.

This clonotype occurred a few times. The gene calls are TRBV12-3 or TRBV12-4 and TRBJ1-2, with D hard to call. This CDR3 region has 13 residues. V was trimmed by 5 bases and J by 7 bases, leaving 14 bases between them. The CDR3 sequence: CASSAFGAGGYTF. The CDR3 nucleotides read TGTGCCAGCAGTGCCTTCGGAGCAGGTGGCTACACCTTC.

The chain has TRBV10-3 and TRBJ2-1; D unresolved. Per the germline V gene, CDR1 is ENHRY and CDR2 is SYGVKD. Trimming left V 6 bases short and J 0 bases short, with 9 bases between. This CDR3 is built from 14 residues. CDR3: CAIRGGSSYNEQFF. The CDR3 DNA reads TGTGCCATCAGGGGCGGTAGCTCCTACAATGAGCAGTTCTTC.

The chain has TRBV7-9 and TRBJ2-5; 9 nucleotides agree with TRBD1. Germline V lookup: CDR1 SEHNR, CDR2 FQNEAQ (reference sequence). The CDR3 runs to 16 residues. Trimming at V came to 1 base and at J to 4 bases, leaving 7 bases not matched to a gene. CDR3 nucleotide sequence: TGTGCCAGCAGCTTAGACCCGGGACAGGGTCGAGAGACCCAGTACTTC. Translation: CASSLDPGQGRETQYF.

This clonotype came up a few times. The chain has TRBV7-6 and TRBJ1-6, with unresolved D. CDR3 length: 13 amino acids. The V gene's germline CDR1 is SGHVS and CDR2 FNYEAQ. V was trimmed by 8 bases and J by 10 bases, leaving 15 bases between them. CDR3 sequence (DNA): TGTGCCAGCGCCGGGGATGGTAAATCACCCCTCCACTTT. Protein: CASAGDGKSPLHF.

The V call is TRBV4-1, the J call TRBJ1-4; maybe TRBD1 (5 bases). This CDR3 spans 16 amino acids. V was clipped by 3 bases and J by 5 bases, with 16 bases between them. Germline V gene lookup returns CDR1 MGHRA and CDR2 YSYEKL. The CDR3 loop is CASSHNSGTENEKLFF. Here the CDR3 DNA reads TGCGCCAGCAGCCATAACTCCGGGACCGAGAATGAAAAACTGTTTTTT.

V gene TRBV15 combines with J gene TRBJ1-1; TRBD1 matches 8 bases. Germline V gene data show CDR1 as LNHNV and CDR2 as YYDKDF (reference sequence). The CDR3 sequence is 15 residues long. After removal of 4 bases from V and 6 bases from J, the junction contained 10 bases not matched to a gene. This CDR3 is CATSTGTGELPEAFF. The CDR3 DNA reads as TGTGCCACCAGCACAGGGACAGGCGAACTCCCTGAAGCTTTCTTT.

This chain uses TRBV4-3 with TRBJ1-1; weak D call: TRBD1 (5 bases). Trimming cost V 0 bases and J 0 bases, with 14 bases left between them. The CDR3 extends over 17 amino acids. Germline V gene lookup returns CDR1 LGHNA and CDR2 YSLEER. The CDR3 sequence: CASSQDGVREMNTEAFF. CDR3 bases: TGCGCCAGCAGCCAAGATGGCGTCAGGGAAATGAACACTGAAGCTTTCTTT.

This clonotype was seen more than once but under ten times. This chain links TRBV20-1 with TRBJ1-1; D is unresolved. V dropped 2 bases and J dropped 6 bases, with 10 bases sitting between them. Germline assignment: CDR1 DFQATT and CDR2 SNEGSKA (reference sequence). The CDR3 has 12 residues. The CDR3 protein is CSARKLGAEAFF. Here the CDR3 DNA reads TGCAGTGCTAGAAAGTTAGGCGCTGAAGCTTTCTTT.

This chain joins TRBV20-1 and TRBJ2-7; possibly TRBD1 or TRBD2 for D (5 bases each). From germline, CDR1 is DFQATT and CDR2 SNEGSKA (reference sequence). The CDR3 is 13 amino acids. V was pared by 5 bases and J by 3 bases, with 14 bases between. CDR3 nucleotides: TGCAGTGCTCTGAGAGGGACCGGCTACGAGCAGTACGTC. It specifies CSALRGTGYEQYV.

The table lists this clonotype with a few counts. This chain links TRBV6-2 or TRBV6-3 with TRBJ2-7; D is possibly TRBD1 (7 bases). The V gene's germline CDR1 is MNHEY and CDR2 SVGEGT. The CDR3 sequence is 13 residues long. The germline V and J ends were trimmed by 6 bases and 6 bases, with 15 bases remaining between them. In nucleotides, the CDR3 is TGTGCCAGCAGAAACCGACAGGGAGGCGAGCAGTACTTC. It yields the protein CASRNRQGGEQYF.

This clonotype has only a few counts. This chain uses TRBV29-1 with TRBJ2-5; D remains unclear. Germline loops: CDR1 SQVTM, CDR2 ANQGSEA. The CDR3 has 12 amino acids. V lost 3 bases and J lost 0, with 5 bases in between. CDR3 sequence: CSVEQDQETQYF. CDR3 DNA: TGCAGCGTTGAGCAGGACCAAGAGACCCAGTACTTC.

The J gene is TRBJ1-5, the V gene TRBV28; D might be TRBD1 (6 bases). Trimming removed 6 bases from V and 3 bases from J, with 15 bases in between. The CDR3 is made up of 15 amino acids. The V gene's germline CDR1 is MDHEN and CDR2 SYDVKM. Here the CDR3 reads CASSGQGIDNQPQHF. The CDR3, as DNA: TGTGCCAGCAGCGGGCAGGGGATAGACAATCAGCCCCAGCATTTT. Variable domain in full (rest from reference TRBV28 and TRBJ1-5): DVKVTQSSRYLVKRTGEKVFLECVQDMDHENMFWYRQDPGLGLRLIYFSYDVKMKEKGDIPEGYSVSREKKERFSLILESASTNQTSMYLCASSGQGIDNQPQHFGDGTRLSIL.